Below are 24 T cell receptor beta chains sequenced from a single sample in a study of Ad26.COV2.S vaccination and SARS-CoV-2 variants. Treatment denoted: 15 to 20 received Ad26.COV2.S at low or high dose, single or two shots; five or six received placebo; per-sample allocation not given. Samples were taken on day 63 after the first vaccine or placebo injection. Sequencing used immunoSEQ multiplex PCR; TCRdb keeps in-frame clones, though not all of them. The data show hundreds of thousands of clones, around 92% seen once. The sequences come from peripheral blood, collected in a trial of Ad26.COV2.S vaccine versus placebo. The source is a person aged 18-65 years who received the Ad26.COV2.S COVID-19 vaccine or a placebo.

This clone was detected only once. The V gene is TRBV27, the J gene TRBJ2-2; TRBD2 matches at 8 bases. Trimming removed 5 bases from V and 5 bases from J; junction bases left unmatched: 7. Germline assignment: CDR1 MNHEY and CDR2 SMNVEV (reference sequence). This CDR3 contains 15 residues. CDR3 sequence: CASSRAGEYTGELFF. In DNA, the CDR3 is TGTGCCAGCAGTAGAGCGGGAGAGTATACCGGGGAGCTGTTTTTT.

The CDR3 region has the DNA TGTGCCAGCAGTTTATACCTCAATGAGCAGTTCTTC. Its protein is CASSLYLNEQFF. The chain joins TRBV12-3 or TRBV12-4 to TRBJ2-1; D unresolved. The CDR3 consists of 12 residues. Between the trimmed V and J ends, which lost 2 bases and 6 bases, there was a span of 5 bases.

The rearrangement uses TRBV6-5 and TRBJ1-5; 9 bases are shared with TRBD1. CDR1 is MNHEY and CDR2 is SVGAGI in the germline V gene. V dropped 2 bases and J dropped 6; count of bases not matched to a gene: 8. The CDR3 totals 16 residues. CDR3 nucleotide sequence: TGTGCCAGCAGTTACCTCTCCGGGACAGGGAGTCAGCCCCAGCATTTT. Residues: CASSYLSGTGSQPQHF.

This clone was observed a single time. Written as DNA, the CDR3 is TGCGCCAGCAGCTTTTATCGGGGGGAGACCCAGTACTTC. This codes for CASSFYRGETQYF. The chain combines TRBV5-1 with TRBJ2-5; TRBD2 might be the D (6 bases). The germline CDR1 and CDR2 sequences are SGHRS and YFSETQ. The CDR3 has 13 amino acids. With 2 bases removed from V and 5 bases from J, the gap between germline ends came to 10 bases.

The CDR3 here is CASSWVQGAYGYTF. The CDR3 nucleotides are TGTGCCAGCAGCTGGGTGCAGGGAGCCTATGGCTACACCTTC. V gene TRBV21-1 combines with J gene TRBJ1-2. TRBV21-1 is marked as a pseudogene. This CDR3 has 14 amino acids.

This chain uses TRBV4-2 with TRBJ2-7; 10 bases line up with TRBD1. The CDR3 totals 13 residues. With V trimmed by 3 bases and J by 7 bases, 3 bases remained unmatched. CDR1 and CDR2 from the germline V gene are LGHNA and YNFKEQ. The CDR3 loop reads CASSQGQGWEQYF. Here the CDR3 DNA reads TGTGCCAGCAGCCAGGGACAGGGGTGGGAGCAGTACTTC.

Here the CDR3 reads CASSSGTGGYEQYF. The CDR3 region has the DNA TGTGCCAGCAGCTCCGGGACAGGGGGTTACGAGCAGTACTTC. The chain couples TRBV5-8 to TRBJ2-7, with TRBD1 identical over 11 bases. The V segment lost 3 bases and the J segment 4 bases; nucleotides outside the gene matches: 3. The CDR3 is 14 residues long. Germline V gene lookup returns CDR1 SGHTS and CDR2 YDEGEE.

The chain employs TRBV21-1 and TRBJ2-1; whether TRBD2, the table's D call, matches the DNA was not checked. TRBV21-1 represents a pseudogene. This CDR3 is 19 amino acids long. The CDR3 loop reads CASSKVGSSGSISYNEQFF. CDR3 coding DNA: TGTGCCAGCAGCAAAGTGGGGTCTAGCGGGAGTATCTCCTACAATGAGCAGTTCTTC.

As DNA, the CDR3 is TGTGCCAGCAGCAGGGGGTACAGCATTGAGCAGTTCTTC. This gives the protein CASSRGYSIEQFF. The chain has TRBV9 and TRBJ2-1; tentative D call: TRBD1 (6 bases). The germline CDR1 and CDR2 sequences are SGDLS and YYNGEE. The CDR3 sequence is 13 residues long. The V end lost 4 bases, the J end lost 9 bases, and 14 bases lay between the germline ends.

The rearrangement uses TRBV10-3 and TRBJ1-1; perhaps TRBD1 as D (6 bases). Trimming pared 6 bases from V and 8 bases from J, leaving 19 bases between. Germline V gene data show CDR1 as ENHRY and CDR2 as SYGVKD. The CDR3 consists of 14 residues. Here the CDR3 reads CAIRGGGFEGEAFF. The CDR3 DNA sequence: TGTGCCATCAGGGGAGGGGGATTCGAGGGGGAAGCTTTCTTT.

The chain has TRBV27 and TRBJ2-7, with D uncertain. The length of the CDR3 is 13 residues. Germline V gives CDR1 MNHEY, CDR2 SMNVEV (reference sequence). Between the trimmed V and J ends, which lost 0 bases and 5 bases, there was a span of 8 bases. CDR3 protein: CASSLSSRNEQYF. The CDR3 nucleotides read TGTGCCAGCAGTTTATCGTCTAGGAACGAGCAGTACTTC.

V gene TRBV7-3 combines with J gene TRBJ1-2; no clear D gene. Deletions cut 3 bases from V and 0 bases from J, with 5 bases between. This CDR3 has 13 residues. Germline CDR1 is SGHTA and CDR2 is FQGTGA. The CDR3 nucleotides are TGTGCCAGCAGCTTCGTTTCTAACTATGGCTACACCTTC. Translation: CASSFVSNYGYTF.

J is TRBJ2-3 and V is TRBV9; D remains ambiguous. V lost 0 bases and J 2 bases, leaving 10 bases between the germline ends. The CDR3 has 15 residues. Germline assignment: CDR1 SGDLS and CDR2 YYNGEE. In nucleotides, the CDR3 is TGTGCCAGCAGCGTAGATGGGTATTCCACAGATACGCAGTATTTT. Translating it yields CASSVDGYSTDTQYF.

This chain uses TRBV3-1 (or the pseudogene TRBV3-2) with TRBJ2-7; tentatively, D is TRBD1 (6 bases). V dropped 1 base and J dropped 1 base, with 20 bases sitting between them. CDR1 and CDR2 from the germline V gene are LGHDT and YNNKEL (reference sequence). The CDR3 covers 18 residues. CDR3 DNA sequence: TGTGCCAGCAGCCAAGGGATCGGGCAGGGGACGGAGTCCTACGAGCAGTACTTC. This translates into CASSQGIGQGTESYEQYF.

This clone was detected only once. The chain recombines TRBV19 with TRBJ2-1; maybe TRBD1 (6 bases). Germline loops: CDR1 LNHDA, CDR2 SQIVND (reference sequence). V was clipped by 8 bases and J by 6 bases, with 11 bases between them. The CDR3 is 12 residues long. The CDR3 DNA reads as TGTGCCAGTGGGGGCGTCCTCAATGAGCAGTTCTTC. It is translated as CASGGVLNEQFF. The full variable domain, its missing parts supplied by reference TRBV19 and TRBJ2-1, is DGGITQSPKYLFRKEGQNVTLSCEQNLNHDAMYWYRQDPGQGLRLIYYSQIVNDFQKGDIAEGYSVSREKKESFPLTVTSAQKNPTAFYLCASGGVLNEQFFGPGTRLTVL.

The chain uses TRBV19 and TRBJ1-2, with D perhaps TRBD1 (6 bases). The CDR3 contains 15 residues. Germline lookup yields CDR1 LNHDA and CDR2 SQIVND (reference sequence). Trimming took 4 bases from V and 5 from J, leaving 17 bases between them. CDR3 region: CASSTPGAGEYGYTF. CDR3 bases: TGTGCCAGTAGTACCCCAGGGGCAGGGGAATATGGCTACACCTTC.

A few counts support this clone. Here the CDR3 DNA reads TGTGCCAGTATGGGGGGACAGGGGTACTTCAACTATGGCTACACCTTC. Its translation: CASMGGQGYFNYGYTF. The rearrangement links TRBV19 to TRBJ1-2, with 10 positions matching TRBD1. The junction had 10 bases not matched to a gene; V was cut back by 7 bases and J by 2 bases. Germline assignment: CDR1 LNHDA and CDR2 SQIVND (reference sequence). The CDR3 totals 16 residues.

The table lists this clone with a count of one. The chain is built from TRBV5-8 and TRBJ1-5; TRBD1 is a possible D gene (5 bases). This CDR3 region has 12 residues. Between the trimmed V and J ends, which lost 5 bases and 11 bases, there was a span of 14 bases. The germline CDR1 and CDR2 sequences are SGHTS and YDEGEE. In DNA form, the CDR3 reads TGTGCCAGCAGGATGGGGCAAGGGGCCCAGCATTTT. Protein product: CASRMGQGAQHF.

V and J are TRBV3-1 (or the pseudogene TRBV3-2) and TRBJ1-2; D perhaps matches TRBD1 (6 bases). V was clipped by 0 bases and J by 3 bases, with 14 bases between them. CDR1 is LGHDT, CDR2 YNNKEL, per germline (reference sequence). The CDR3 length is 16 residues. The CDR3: CASSQEEGGAYYGYTF. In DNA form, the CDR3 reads TGTGCCAGCAGCCAAGAGGAGGGGGGCGCTTACTATGGCTACACCTTC.

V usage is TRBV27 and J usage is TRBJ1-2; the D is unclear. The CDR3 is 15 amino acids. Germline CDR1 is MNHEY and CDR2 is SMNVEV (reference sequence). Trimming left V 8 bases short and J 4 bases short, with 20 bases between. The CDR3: CASRRTVLGFYGYTF. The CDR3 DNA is TGTGCCAGCCGACGGACCGTATTGGGGTTCTATGGCTACACCTTC.

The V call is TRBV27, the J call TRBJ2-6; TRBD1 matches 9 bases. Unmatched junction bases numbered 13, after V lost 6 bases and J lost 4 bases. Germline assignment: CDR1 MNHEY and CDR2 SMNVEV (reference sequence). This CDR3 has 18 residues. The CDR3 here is CASSAGTGLTLGANVLTF. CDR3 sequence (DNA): TGTGCCAGCAGCGCCGGGACAGGGTTAACTCTGGGGGCCAACGTCCTGACTTTC.

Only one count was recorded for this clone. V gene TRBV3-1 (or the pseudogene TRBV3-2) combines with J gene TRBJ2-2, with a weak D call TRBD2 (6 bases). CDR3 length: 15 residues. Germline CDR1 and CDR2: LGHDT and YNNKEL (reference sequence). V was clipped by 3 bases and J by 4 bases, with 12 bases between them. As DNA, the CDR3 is TGTGCCAGCAGCCAGCCAGGACTACGCACCGGGGAGCTGTTTTTT. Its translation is CASSQPGLRTGELFF.

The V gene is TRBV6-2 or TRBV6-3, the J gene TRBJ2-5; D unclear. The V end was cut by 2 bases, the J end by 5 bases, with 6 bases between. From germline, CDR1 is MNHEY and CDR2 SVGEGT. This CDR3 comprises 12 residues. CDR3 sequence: CASSYPPETQYF. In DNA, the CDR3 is TGTGCCAGCAGTTACCCGCCCGAGACCCAGTACTTC.

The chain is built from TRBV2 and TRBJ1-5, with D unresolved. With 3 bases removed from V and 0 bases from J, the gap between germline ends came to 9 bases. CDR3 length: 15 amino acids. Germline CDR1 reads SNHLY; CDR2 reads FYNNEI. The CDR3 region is CASSERQNSNQPQHF. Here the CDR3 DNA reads TGTGCCAGCAGTGAGCGGCAGAATAGCAATCAGCCCCAGCATTTT.